The table lists the clone carrying this T cell receptor (beta chain) with a few counts. Its target is unknown. These data are taken from a study of cytomegalovirus exposure and HLA in healthy donors. Across the study: From 190 million or so T cells, an earlier analysis saw roughly 110 million unique TCR beta sequences. An early release of data contained tens of millions of unique TCRs, which came from HLA-typed donors.

Study-wide findings and caveats: A link between a missense DCLRE1C variant and TCR beta V- and J-gene trimming emerged from a later analysis.

Germline assignment: CDR1 LGHNA and CDR2 YNFKEQ. The CDR3 consists of 15 residues. Unmatched junction bases numbered 9, after V lost 1 base and J lost 10 bases. Both 60 Vbeta primers and 13 Jbeta primers went into the PCR. Only in-frame clones appear in the TCRdb table, and some are missing; sequencing was by immunoSEQ multiplex PCR. Among around 190,000 clones listed, over 70% were seen once. V is TRBV4-2 and J is TRBJ2-1, with 8 bases lining up with TRBD2. The receptor comes from a man between 40 and 49 years old in good health and CMV-seropositive. The material sequenced was PBMCs. The CDR3 here is CASSQGSGSKGEQFF. The CDR3, as DNA: TGTGCCAGCAGCCAAGGGAGCGGGAGTAAGGGCGAGCAGTTCTTC.